What follows is one T cell receptor beta chain and its context. Its cognate antigen has yet to be identified. It has no much larger one-base neighbor in the sample; base qualities were not kept. This entry belongs to a study of cytotoxic CD8 clonotypes in ibrutinib-treated CLL (dated by TCRdb to the early 2020s). Regarding the complete study: In this cohort, about 15 patients were treatment-naive and ten to eleven were relapsed/refractory, while some 17 had unmutated IGHV. Cryopreserved peripheral blood mononuclear cells were obtained prior to treatment, at the time of response, and at either disease progression or sustained remission. Of the approximately 90 people in the trial, roughly 27 had longitudinal samples available. Samples averaged roughly 280,000 productive templates and 90,000 to 100,000 productive rearrangements. Every remission and progressive disease sample was obtained while ibrutinib was still being received by the patients. Responses were partial in around 25 patients and complete in 2; after median 68 months follow-up, around 15 stayed in remission and some twelve progressed. Samples at response were collected after a median of about 13 months of treatment, with a range of about 6 to 40 months.

A distance of 19 bases separates the germline ends of V and J, which lose 8 bases and 5 bases respectively. CDR1 is given as MNHEY and CDR2 as SVGAGI, both from the germline V gene. From the cysteine through the phenylalanine, the CDR3 covers 15 amino acids. The only DNA kept is the CDR3, 45 bases in frame from the first base. On a MiSeq, deep resolution sequencing aimed for a depth between 1 in 1 million and 1 in 200,000 T cells, with each clonotype covered 10x on average. The immunoSEQ hsTCRB Kit was used to generate the TCR beta libraries. In the authors' own workflow: Data were analyzed with ImmunoSEQ Data Assistant and ImmunoSEQ Analyzer, with V, D and J genes assigned per IMGT definitions. Clonality, which ranges from 0 to 1, was calculated as one minus the normalized Shannon entropy of productive rearrangement frequencies. Public clonotype analysis was restricted to overrepresented clonotypes comprising at least 0.05% of each patient's repertoire. Repertoires from some 13 age-matched healthy donors in immuneACCESS were used as clonality controls. This immuneACCESS table, as held by TCRdb, lists in-frame sequences with V and J called but not all clones. Of the missing ones, under half trace to an unresolved V gene in checked studies; the others have no known cause. V, J and clone size were drawn from that table, and D and trimming were deduced from the DNA. The sample table contains about 140,000 clones; only one count was recorded for approximately 75% of them. About 27% of the sample goes to the ten largest clones.

Paper-wide results and their limitations: Public clonotypes were rare and either shrank or stayed stable during treatment, and the rise in clonality at ibrutinib response reflected expansion of private clonotypes. Sustained-remission and progressing patients did not have matched sampling times, and lymph node repertoires were not examined. Clonality rose at ibrutinib response, remained stable during sustained remission, and dropped back toward baseline at progression. At baseline, clonality was higher than in age-matched healthy donors and showed a strong correlation with circulating CD8+ T-cell counts.

What this sample's time point label stands for: about eleven months on ibrutinib. For TCR beta library preparation, approximately 2.2 micrograms of genomic DNA were isolated from cryopreserved PBMCs. High-throughput TCR beta sequencing was performed on longitudinal blood samples from CLL patients receiving ibrutinib monotherapy. The patients took part in an open-label, single-center phase 2 trial of ibrutinib monotherapy. The chain couples TRBV6-5 to TRBJ1-5; there is no confident call for the D gene. This specimen was PBMCs, taken after 12 months of ibrutinib treatment. The source is a human donor with chronic lymphocytic leukemia. The DNA is as follows: TGTGCCAGCCGCTCTTGGAGAGGGATGGATCAGCCCCAGCATTTT. Its protein reads: CASRSWRGMDQPQHF.